Listed below are T cell receptor beta chains from one sample, sequenced in a study of beta chain features in type 1 diabetes. Assay used: immunoSEQ multiplex PCR; TCRdb lists only in-frame clones, some missing. The sample gives around 340,000 clones, roughly a fifth of which show up once; 0.044% is in the top ten. The specimen sequenced was naive CD4+ T cells from blood. Source of these receptors: a woman younger than 30 in good health. Each CDR3 is given with its conserved first and last residue. A D gene is named only where the DNA matches it firmly. Where a row states a size, it is once, few, many or the class of an expanded clone; other rows omit it.

DNA: TGTGCCAGCAGCCCACGCAGGACAGGGGAATTCTCCTACGAGCAGTACTTC
CDR3: CASSPRRTGEFSYEQYF
size: .
D: TRBD1
V: TRBV6-8
J: TRBJ2-7

DNA: TGTGCCAGCAGTGAACTCTGGCTCCGAAGCACAGATACGCAGTATTTT
CDR3: CASSELWLRSTDTQYF
size: .
D: .
V: TRBV2
J: TRBJ2-3

DNA: TGTGCCAGCAGCGTAGCTAGTTCGGCGAAAGAGACCCAGTACTTC
CDR3: CASSVASSAKETQYF
size: .
D: .
V: TRBV9
J: TRBJ2-5

DNA: TGCGCCAGCAGCTTGCGGACAGATTCCTACAATGAGCAGTTCTTC
CDR3: CASSLRTDSYNEQFF
size: .
D: .
V: TRBV5-1
J: TRBJ2-1

DNA: TGCAGCGTTTCCGACAGGGGGCGTGGGGCCAACGTCCTGACTTTC
CDR3: CSVSDRGRGANVLTF
size: .
D: TRBD1
V: TRBV29-1
J: TRBJ2-6

DNA: TGTGCCTACGCTGAGGACAGGGGGCACGAGCAGTACTTC
CDR3: CAYAEDRGHEQYF
size: .
D: TRBD1
V: TRBV30
J: TRBJ2-7

DNA: TGTGCCAGCAGAGCACAGGGCACTGAAGCTTTCTTT
CDR3: CASRAQGTEAFF
size: .
D: .
V: TRBV25-1
J: TRBJ1-1

DNA: TGTGCCAGCAGGCGAAGTCTCCGGGATGAGCAGTTCTTC
CDR3: CASRRSLRDEQFF
size: few
D: .
V: TRBV7-9
J: TRBJ2-1

DNA: TGCGCCAGCAGCTTGGCCGGAAGAGGGAACACCGGGGAGCTGTTTTTT
CDR3: CASSLAGRGNTGELFF
size: .
D: .
V: TRBV5-1
J: TRBJ2-2

DNA: TGTGCCAGCAGCTTAAATTCAGGGTTTGGAGAGACCCAGTACTTC
CDR3: CASSLNSGFGETQYF
size: few
D: .
V: TRBV7-2
J: TRBJ2-5

DNA: TGTGCCAGCAGCTCATACCGGGACAGGGGGGGTGAGCAGTTCTTC
CDR3: CASSSYRDRGGEQFF
size: .
D: TRBD1
V: TRBV7-6
J: TRBJ2-1

DNA: TGTGCCTTCTCGGGGACAGGGGACCCCAATCAGCCCCAGCATTTT
CDR3: CAFSGTGDPNQPQHF
size: few
D: TRBD1
V: TRBV30
J: TRBJ1-5

DNA: TGTGCCAGCAGCTTGCAGGGCTACTACAATGAGCAGTTCTTC
CDR3: CASSLQGYYNEQFF
size: few
D: .
V: TRBV5-5
J: TRBJ2-1

DNA: TGTGCCAGCAGCTTAGTTGGCGGGGGCACAGATACGCAGTATTTT
CDR3: CASSLVGGGTDTQYF
size: .
D: .
V: TRBV7-2
J: TRBJ2-3

DNA: TGTGCCAGCAGTCGGGACATACCGACCTACAATGAGCAGTTCTTC
CDR3: CASSRDIPTYNEQFF
size: .
D: .
V: TRBV9
J: TRBJ2-1

DNA: TGCGCCAGCAGTCGGTCTAGCGGGAGTAGGACCGGGGAGCTGTTTTTT
CDR3: CASSRSSGSRTGELFF
size: .
D: TRBD2
V: TRBV23-1
J: TRBJ2-2

DNA: TGTGCCTGGAGTGTAAACAGTAACTACGAGCAGTACTTC
CDR3: CAWSVNSNYEQYF
size: few
D: .
V: TRBV30
J: TRBJ2-7

DNA: TGTGCCAGCAGTTCTTCCGATACGCAGTATTTT
CDR3: CASSSSDTQYF
size: few
D: .
V: TRBV25-1
J: TRBJ2-3

DNA: TGTGCCACCAGCAGAAACAGGGGTCCGGTCAATCAGCCCCAGCATTTT
CDR3: CATSRNRGPVNQPQHF
size: few
D: TRBD1
V: TRBV15
J: TRBJ1-5

DNA: TGCGCCAGCAGCCAAGATGTTCTTAGCACAGATACGCAGTATTTT
CDR3: CASSQDVLSTDTQYF
size: .
D: .
V: TRBV4-3
J: TRBJ2-3

DNA: TGTGCCAGCAGCTTGGAGGCGGTCACTGAAGCTTTCTTT
CDR3: CASSLEAVTEAFF
size: .
D: .
V: TRBV5-4
J: TRBJ1-1

DNA: TGTGCCAGCACCGCCAGGCGTGGTGGCTACACCTTC
CDR3: CASTARRGGYTF
size: few
D: .
V: TRBV6-6
J: TRBJ1-2

DNA: TGTGCCTTAACAGGGAAGACTGAAGCTTTCTTT
CDR3: CALTGKTEAFF
size: few
D: .
V: TRBV30
J: TRBJ1-1

DNA: TGCGCCAGCAGCTTGGCCTCGGGGAACACTGAAGCTTTCTTT
CDR3: CASSLASGNTEAFF
size: .
D: .
V: TRBV5-1
J: TRBJ1-1

DNA: TGTGCCAGCAGCTTAAGGACTGAGGGGGCACACACCTTC
CDR3: CASSLRTEGAHTF
size: few
D: TRBD1
V: TRBV7-2
J: TRBJ1-2

DNA: TGTGCCTGGGGAACACAGTGGGCCGAAATAGCTTTCTTT
CDR3: CAWGTQWAEIAFF
size: few
D: .
V: TRBV30
J: TRBJ1-1

DNA: TGTGCCTGGAGTATAGGAGGCTCTGGGGCCAACGTCCTGACTTTC
CDR3: CAWSIGGSGANVLTF
size: few
D: .
V: TRBV30
J: TRBJ2-6

DNA: TGTGCCAGCAGCGCCCAGGGAGGGCGGTGGGATCCTGAAGCTTTCTTT
CDR3: CASSAQGGRWDPEAFF
size: few
D: .
V: TRBV9
J: TRBJ1-1

DNA: TGTGCCAGCAGCTCCCAAGGAAACACCATATATTTT
CDR3: CASSSQGNTIYF
size: few
D: .
V: TRBV7-2
J: TRBJ1-3

DNA: TGTGCCTCCCGGATGACAGGGAGCACAGATACGCAGTATTTT
CDR3: CASRMTGSTDTQYF
size: few
D: TRBD1
V: TRBV2
J: TRBJ2-3

DNA: TGTGCCAGCAGCGTATTAGGCGGAGGTGGCACTGAAGCTTTCTTT
CDR3: CASSVLGGGGTEAFF
size: few
D: .
V: TRBV9
J: TRBJ1-1

DNA: TGTGCCAGCTCACCAAGGACAGGGGTTTCCGAGCAGTACTTC
CDR3: CASSPRTGVSEQYF
size: .
D: TRBD1
V: TRBV18
J: TRBJ2-7

DNA: TGTGCCTGGAGCCGGAGGGAGAACACTGAAGCTTTCTTT
CDR3: CAWSRRENTEAFF
size: .
D: .
V: TRBV30
J: TRBJ1-1

DNA: TGTGCCAGCAGCTACCGGTCTGGGGCCAACGTCCTGACTTTC
CDR3: CASSYRSGANVLTF
size: few
D: .
V: TRBV5-6
J: TRBJ2-6

DNA: TGCAGCGTTGAAGGGGTGAGGGACACCCGCTCCTACAATGAGCAGTTCTTC
CDR3: CSVEGVRDTRSYNEQFF
size: few
D: .
V: TRBV29-1
J: TRBJ2-1

DNA: TGTGCCAGCAGGGGACAGGTGCAAGAGACCCAGTACTTC
CDR3: CASRGQVQETQYF
size: .
D: TRBD1
V: TRBV2
J: TRBJ2-5

DNA: TGTGCCAGCAGCTTAGGCGGCCCTATCATTCCGTACACTGAAGCTTTCTTT
CDR3: CASSLGGPIIPYTEAFF
size: .
D: .
V: TRBV11-1
J: TRBJ1-1

DNA: TGTGCCAGCTTTGAGCGGGAGGAACCCACAGATACGCAGTATTTT
CDR3: CASFEREEPTDTQYF
size: .
D: TRBD2
V: TRBV7-9
J: TRBJ2-3

DNA: TGTGCCAGCAGGGAACCCTCGTTGTCTAGCGGGGCCTACGAGCAGTACTTC
CDR3: CASREPSLSSGAYEQYF
size: few
D: TRBD2
V: TRBV6-1
J: TRBJ2-7

DNA: TGTGCCAGCAGTGTAGAGGGCCACTCCTACGAGCAGTACTTC
CDR3: CASSVEGHSYEQYF
size: .
D: .
V: TRBV6-1
J: TRBJ2-7

DNA: TGTGCCAGCAGCCGTCCCCAACTAGCGGGGTCCAGCACAGATACGCAGTATTTT
CDR3: CASSRPQLAGSSTDTQYF
size: .
D: TRBD2
V: TRBV7-2
J: TRBJ2-3

DNA: TGTGCCAGCAGCCAAGGGACTAGCGGGATTTCCTACAATGAGCAGTTCTTC
CDR3: CASSQGTSGISYNEQFF
size: few
D: TRBD2
V: TRBV9
J: TRBJ2-1

DNA: TGTGCCAGCAGTTACAGCGGGACAGGGTCAGATACGCAGTATTTT
CDR3: CASSYSGTGSDTQYF
size: .
D: TRBD1
V: TRBV6-5
J: TRBJ2-3

DNA: TGTGCCAGCAGCTTAGTAGCGGGGGGACCCAATACGCAGTATTTT
CDR3: CASSLVAGGPNTQYF
size: few
D: TRBD2
V: TRBV13
J: TRBJ2-3

DNA: TGTGCCTCCGAATCCGTCAGGGCTTCACCCCTCCACTTT
CDR3: CASESVRASPLHF
size: few
D: .
V: TRBV30
J: TRBJ1-6

DNA: TGTGCCAGCAGCGTACAAGGACTAGCGGGAGAAGATACGCAGTATTTT
CDR3: CASSVQGLAGEDTQYF
size: .
D: TRBD2
V: TRBV9
J: TRBJ2-3